This T cell receptor beta chain was profiled in a study of T cell responses to AZD1222 COVID-19 vaccine. Overall study results and limits: At baseline, just a handful of AZD1222 recipients tested seropositive.

Turning to this clone: The antigen remains undetermined.

V shed 6 bases and J shed 0 bases, with 14 bases lying between them. The CDR3 totals 15 residues. TCRdb's copy holds only in-frame clones and misses some; the assay was immunoSEQ multiplex PCR. The table shows 90,000 to 150,000 clones, with 80% to 95% occurring only once. Source: peripheral blood, taken 28 days after the second dose of the MenACWY control vaccine. The receptor was isolated from an adult who received the MenACWY meningococcal vaccine as a control. The V and J genes are TRBV23-1 and TRBJ1-2; D remains ambiguous. TRBV23-1 is designated an ORF whose function remains uncertain. The chain's CDR3 is CASSRSGIANYGYTF. For the CDR3, the DNA is TGCGCCAGCAGCCGTTCGGGAATAGCTAACTATGGCTACACCTTC.